Sequencing of this TCR beta chain was carried out in a study of PD-L1 blockade in urothelial cancer. Study summary: Patients, treated from about 2014 onward, received atezolizumab 1,200 mg intravenously every 3 weeks. When blood samples were assessed, the median T cell count was around 150,000. Analysis of blood occurred 3 weeks (second dose) and 6 weeks after treatment start. Study-wide findings and caveats: Patients who had durable benefit saw their tumor-associated blood clones expand more at 3 weeks.

Germline CDR1 is MGHRA and CDR2 is YSYEKL. The CDR3 extends over 16 amino acids. V gave up 3 bases and J gave up 3 bases; unmatched junction bases: 8. About this clone: The antigen is not known.

The assay was immunoSEQ multiplex PCR, and TCRdb's table has in-frame clones only and misses some. The profile shows approximately 32,000 clones, more than 65% of them singletons. The sample was PBMCs, taken around atezolizumab (anti-PD-L1) treatment. The clonotype comes from a man aged 60 to 69 with urothelial cancer. The J gene is TRBJ2-1, the V gene TRBV4-1; 7 bases fit TRBD2. The CDR3 bases are TGCGCCAGCAGCCAGTCCAGCGGGACGATCTACAATGAGCAGTTCTTC. Its translation is CASSQSSGTIYNEQFF.